The TCR beta chain under discussion was sequenced for a study of shared clonotypes between healthy human individuals (dated by TCRdb to the early 2020s). Background for the entire study: The cohort comprised a couple of women and a few men aged 18 to 49 years. For each donor, CD4 naive and CD4 memory were each given three plates, CD8 naive was given two plates, and CD8 memory was given one plate. The study deeply sequenced blood TCR repertoires of about 5 healthy adults to estimate repertoire size and the extent of clonotype sharing between individuals. To increase sequencing depth and limit assay-specific biases, different laboratories used diverse techniques to prepare libraries and sequence TCR repertoires. Leukapheresis yielded between about 0.8 and 9.5 billion PBMCs per donor. The study at large found these results: Pairwise subsampling led to the expectation that sequencing depth would affect the degree of clonotype sharing among donors. Clonotypes shared by all four sorted-subset donors showed higher generation probabilities than non-shared clonotypes. Because the study included a small number of donors, the genetic and exposure-history diversity represented was limited. Sampling was limited to blood, and TCR repertoires in tissue likely differ from TCR repertoires in blood. Even with the large sequencing depth, rarefaction of the sorted-subset datasets indicated that sequencing was incomplete. Larger estimated clonotype richness was generally found for naive subsets than for memory subsets. When several donors were compared, the shared fraction of clonotypes was about 5.2% for naive CD4, around 3.5% for naive CD8, 2.3% for memory CD4, and less than 0.5% for memory CD8.

CD8 naive samples consisted of CD45RO-negative cells that were positively selected for CCR7, yielding a CD45RA+CCR7+ population without TemRA cells. Healthy HIV-negative adults with no recently reported acute infections or vaccinations were included as donors. Every donor was a Caucasian adult residing in Nashville, Tennessee, USA. After blood collection by leukapheresis, PBMCs were isolated using Ficoll-Histopaque density gradient centrifugation and then cryopreserved in the vapor phase of liquid nitrogen. Analytical flow cytometry was used to check the purity and quantity of each magnetically sorted T cell population. Genomic DNA was isolated from each sorted fraction and quantified by UV absorbance on a Nanodrop 2000c. About this clone: It has no known antigen specificity. Per-base qualities were not stored, and no clone one base away is much larger.

TCR CDR3 regions were amplified from genomic DNA by multiplex PCR using the deep immunoSEQ assay. Genomic DNA extracted from each cell subset was distributed evenly over all wells of several immunoSEQ 96-well plates, and each plate served as one replicate. For sorted subsets, around 200 ng genomic DNA, equal to tens of thousands of T cell genomes, was loaded into each replicate PCR. The purified libraries were quantified using a Qubit 3.0 fluorometer, sized with a Bioanalyzer 2100, and then quantified again using the KAPA Library Quantification kit. A separate single-read 150-cycle Illumina NextSeq 550 flow cell was used to sequence each immunoSEQ 96-well plate. The source study handled its data this way. Because the immunoSEQ output held only junctional sequences and lacked quality scores, the filtering could not match the filtering applied to full-length reads. Sequences were annotated with PyIR, a Python wrapper for IgBLAST v1.9, using IMGT germline references to assign V/J genes and CDR3. Reads with weak V/J assignments (E-value above 1e-6), missing CDR3, stop codons, out-of-frame junctions, or ambiguous translated residues were removed. A V3J clonotype was defined by an identical inferred V gene, J gene, and CDR3 amino acid sequence. To compute the percentage overlap between repertoires, the number of shared unique clonotypes was divided by the size of the smaller repertoire. Richness of each repertoire was evaluated using RTK rarefaction, the Chao1 estimator, and Recon v2.1 estimates of unobserved clonotypes. Generation probabilities were computed with OLGA for all TCRbeta clonotypes obtained by the gDNA method from several donors. TCRdb retrieved this table from immuneACCESS and kept in-frame rearrangements only. Not all clones are present; in checked studies, unresolved V genes account for under half, and no reason is known for the remainder. V and J calls and clone size come straight from that table; D and trimming were deduced from the DNA. A total of about 2.1 million clones appear in this sample, around 95% of them only once. The leading ten clones occupy 1.5% to 2% of the sample.

The sample taken for sequencing was naive CD8+ T cells from PBMCs. In the paper's terms, the cell subset or site label means: CD45RA+CCR7+. The receptor was derived from a man aged 18 to 35 in good health. Some clones in this sample may be carry-over from other donors' samples.

At the DNA level, the sequence is TGTGCCAGCAGTCTCCCCGGGGGCCGCAATGAGCAGTTCTTC. Its translation is CASSLPGGRNEQFF. The rearrangement joined TRBV28 to TRBJ2-1; the D assignment is uncertain and may be TRBD1 or TRBD2, with 6 bases supporting each. Trimming costs V 5 bases and J 6 bases, and their ends lie 14 bases apart. There are 14 amino acids in the CDR3, from cysteine to phenylalanine inclusive. The kept DNA is CDR3 alone, 42 bases in frame from the first base. For CDR1 and CDR2, the germline V gene lists MDHEN and SYDVKM.